In this sample, the clone carrying this T cell receptor beta chain turned up many times. Its cognate antigen is unknown. RNA transcripts were the template for amplifying TCR beta CDR3 regions. The HTBI primer set served for first-round RT-PCR of the TCR CDR3. TCRdb used MiXCR to reprocess the multiplex PCR reads, holding one entry per CDR3 protein. The repertoire holds around 610,000 distinct CDR3 sequences, roughly 14% seen once, with over 3.5% in the top ten. This specimen belongs to a study of T cells in Graves' hyperthyroidism and ophthalmopathy. The study, taken as a whole, reports: From stable hyperthyroidism, ophthalmopathy was separated by a 13 V-J model.

Each 10 ml fresh peripheral blood draw supplied the PBMCs. V was pared by 3 bases and J by 5 bases, with 5 bases of the junction left unmatched. Per the germline V gene, CDR1 is SQVTM and CDR2 is ANQGSEA. This CDR3 contains 13 residues. This clonotype originated in a woman aged 40 to 50 with Graves' ophthalmopathy. The V and J genes are TRBV29-1 and TRBJ1-2; TRBD1 matches 8 bases. Input material: blood. The CDR3 here is CSVDGGQGYGYTF. CDR3 sequence (DNA): TGCAGCGTTGATGGTGGACAGGGATATGGCTACACCTTC.